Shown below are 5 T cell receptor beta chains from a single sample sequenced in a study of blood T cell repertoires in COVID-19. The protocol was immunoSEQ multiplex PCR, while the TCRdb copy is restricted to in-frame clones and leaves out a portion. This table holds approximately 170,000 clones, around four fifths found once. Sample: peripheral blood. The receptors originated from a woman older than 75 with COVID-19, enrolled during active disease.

The CDR3 sequence is CASSLGRGGAGTDTQYF. The CDR3 DNA sequence: TGTGCCAGCAGCTTGGGGCGGGGGGGCGCGGGCACAGATACGCAGTATTTT. J is TRBJ2-3 and V is TRBV5-8, with 9 bases identical to TRBD2. Trimming at V came to 0 bases and at J to 1 base, leaving 6 bases not matched to a gene. CDR1 SGHTS and CDR2 YDEGEE come from the germline V gene. This CDR3 contains 17 residues.

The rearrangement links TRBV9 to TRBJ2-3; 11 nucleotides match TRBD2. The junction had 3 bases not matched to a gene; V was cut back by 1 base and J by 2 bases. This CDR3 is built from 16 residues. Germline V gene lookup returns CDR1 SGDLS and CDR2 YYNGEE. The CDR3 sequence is CASSVLAGGYTDTQYF. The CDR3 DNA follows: TGTGCCAGCAGCGTATTAGCGGGAGGGTACACAGATACGCAGTATTTT. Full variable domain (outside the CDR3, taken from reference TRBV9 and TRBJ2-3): DSGVTQTPKHLITATGQRVTLRCSPRSGDLSVYWYQQSLDQGLQFLIQYYNGEERAKGNILERFSAQQFPDLHSELNLSSLELGDSALYFCASSVLAGGYTDTQYFGPGTRLTVL.

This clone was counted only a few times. For the CDR3, the DNA is TGTGCCTGGACCACGGGACTAGCGGGACTGTATGAGCAGTTCTTC. This translates into CAWTTGLAGLYEQFF. The chain employs TRBV30 and TRBJ2-1, with 13 bases fitting TRBD2. The germline gives CDR1 GTSNPN, CDR2 SVGIG (reference sequence). The CDR3 has 15 residues. The V gene end was trimmed by 4 bases and the J gene end by 8 bases; junction bases not matched to a gene: 8.

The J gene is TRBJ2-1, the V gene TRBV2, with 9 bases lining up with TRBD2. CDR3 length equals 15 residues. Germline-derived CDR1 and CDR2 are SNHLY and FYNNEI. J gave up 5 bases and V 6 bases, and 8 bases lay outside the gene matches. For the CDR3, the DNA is TGTGCCAGCAGCCATAGCGGGAGAATCCACAATGAGCAGTTCTTC. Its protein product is CASSHSGRIHNEQFF.

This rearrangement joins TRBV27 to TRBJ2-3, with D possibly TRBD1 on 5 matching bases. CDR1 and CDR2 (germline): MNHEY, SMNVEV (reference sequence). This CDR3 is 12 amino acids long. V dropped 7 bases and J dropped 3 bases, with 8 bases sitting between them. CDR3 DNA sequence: TGTGCCAGCAAGGGGTGGACAGATACGCAGTATTTT. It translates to CASKGWTDTQYF.